This TCR beta chain was retrieved from a study of T cell repertoires in ileal Crohn's disease. Described time point: neoterminal ileum biopsy at postoperative endoscopy, about 6 months after surgery. The CDR3 is made up of 15 amino acids. Germline trimming cut 6 bases from V and 4 bases from J; bases unmatched to any gene: 11. Germline V gene data show CDR1 as GTSNPN and CDR2 as SVGIG (reference sequence). Clones were read by immunoSEQ multiplex PCR, and TCRdb kept only the in-frame ones, dropping some. The sample contains about 12,000 clones, about 81% of which appear only once. This chain joins TRBV30 and TRBJ2-3; TRBD2 matches at 9 bases. The origin of this receptor is an adult with Crohn's disease. Sequenced input: ileal tissue. As DNA, the CDR3 is TGTGCCTGTACTAGCGGGCCTTTAGGCCCAGATACGCAGTATTTT. Encoded protein: CACTSGPLGPDTQYF.